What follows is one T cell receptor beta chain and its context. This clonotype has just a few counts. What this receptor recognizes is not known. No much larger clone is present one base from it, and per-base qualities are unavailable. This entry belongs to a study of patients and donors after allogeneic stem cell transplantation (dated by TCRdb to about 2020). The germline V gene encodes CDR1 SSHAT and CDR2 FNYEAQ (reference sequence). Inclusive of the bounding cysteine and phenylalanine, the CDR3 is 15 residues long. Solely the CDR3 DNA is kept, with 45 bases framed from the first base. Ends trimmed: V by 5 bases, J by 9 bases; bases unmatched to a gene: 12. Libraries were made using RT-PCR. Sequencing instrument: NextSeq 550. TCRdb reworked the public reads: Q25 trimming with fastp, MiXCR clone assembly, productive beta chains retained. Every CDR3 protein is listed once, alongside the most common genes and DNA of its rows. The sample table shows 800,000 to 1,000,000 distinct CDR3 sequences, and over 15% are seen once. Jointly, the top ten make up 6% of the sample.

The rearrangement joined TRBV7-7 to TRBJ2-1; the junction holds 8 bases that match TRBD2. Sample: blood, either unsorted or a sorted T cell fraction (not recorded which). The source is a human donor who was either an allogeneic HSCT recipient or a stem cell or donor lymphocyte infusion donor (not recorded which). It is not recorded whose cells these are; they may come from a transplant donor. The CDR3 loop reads CASSPIGLARSEQFF. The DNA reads TGTGCCAGCAGCCCCATAGGACTAGCTAGGAGTGAGCAGTTCTTC.